This T cell receptor (beta chain) was profiled in a study of PD-1 blockade in classical Hodgkin lymphoma. Trimming shortened V by 6 bases and J by 0 bases, and 12 bases separated the two germline ends. The CDR3 has 15 residues. CDR1 is LGHNA, CDR2 YSLEER, per germline. Profiling relied on immunoSEQ multiplex PCR, and the TCRdb table lists in-frame clones only, not all of them. Here the sample spans roughly 29,000 clones, around 85% being singletons. The time point is: cycle 4 day 1 (C4D1), after less than seven weeks of nivolumab. After autologous stem cell transplantation all patients relapsed, and prior brentuximab vedotin exposure differed between cohorts. Thawed PBMCs were the source of CD4+ T cells, purified by magnetic negative selection.

The material was CD4+ T cells from blood, obtained before the fourth cycle of nivolumab. The clonotype comes from a human donor with classical Hodgkin lymphoma. The chain links TRBV4-3 to TRBJ1-5, with D perhaps TRBD1 (6 bases). CDR3 in DNA: TGCGCCAGCAGACCGGGGACAAGTAGCAATCAGCCCCAGCATTTT. Translation gives CASRPGTSSNQPQHF.